A single sample gave rise to the 14 T cell receptor beta chains below, sequenced in a study of T cells in women clearing cervical HPV infection. This table comes from immunoSEQ multiplex PCR, and its TCRdb copy is limited to in-frame clones, with some not included. This table lists approximately 28,000 clones. The sequencing input was blood buffy coat. These receptors were collected from a woman aged 18 to 69 with a cervical HPV16 infection that either progressed to CIN3+ or cleared (not recorded which).

A note on this clone: Read coverage stops 3 residues before the CDR3 terminus; the germline J gene supplies the remainder. The chain combines TRBV7-9 with TRBJ2-7; possibly TRBD1 for D (6 bases). Germline loops: CDR1 SEHNR, CDR2 FQNEAQ (reference sequence). Trimming stripped 5 bases from V and 3 bases from J, with 14 bases between. There are 14 residues in the CDR3. The CDR3 DNA, read in part, is TGTGCCAGCAGCATACAGGGCAATCTCTACGAG. Protein product: CASSIQGNLYE. The full CDR3 protein is CASSIQGNLYEQYF.

Concerning this clone: The DNA ends 3 residues before the CDR3 does, and the rest of the CDR3 is filled in from the germline J gene. The chain has TRBV30 and TRBJ2-2, with D unresolved. V was cut by 2 bases and J by 2 bases, with 12 bases left in between. Germline V lookup: CDR1 GTSNPN, CDR2 SVGIG (reference sequence). There are 15 residues in the CDR3. The CDR3 here is CAWSLYAPNTGELFF. The covered CDR3 bases are TGTGCCTGGAGTCTCTACGCTCCAAACACCGGGGAG.

A word on this clone: Read data end 3 residues before the CDR3 end; the end is taken from the germline J gene. This chain uses TRBV9 with TRBJ2-7; TRBD1 matches 7 bases. CDR1 is SGDLS and CDR2 is YYNGEE in the germline V gene. The CDR3 loop spans 16 amino acids. Losses at the gene ends were 4 bases for V and 5 bases for J; bases not matched to a gene: 15. The sequenced part of the CDR3 DNA is TGTGCCAGCAGCATCCGACAGGGAGATAATTATGACGAG. Amino acid sequence: CASSIRQGDNYDE. Given in full, the CDR3 is CASSIRQGDNYDEQYF. Full variable domain (remainder filled in from reference TRBV9 and TRBJ2-7): DSGVTQTPKHLITATGQRVTLRCSPRSGDLSVYWYQQSLDQGLQFLIQYYNGEERAKGNILERFSAQQFPDLHSELNLSSLELGDSALYFCASSIRQGDNYDEQYFGPGTRLTVT.

As to this clone: Read coverage stops 3 residues before the CDR3 terminus; the germline J gene supplies the remainder. The chain employs TRBV19 and TRBJ1-4; a weak D match, TRBD1 (6 bases). With 2 bases removed from V and 3 bases from J, the gap between germline ends came to 16 bases. Germline CDR1 and CDR2: LNHDA and SQIVND (reference sequence). CDR3 length equals 17 residues. The CDR3 loop is CASSIPSGGRSNEKLFF. CDR3 bases read: TGTGCCAGTAGTATACCCTCCGGGGGGCGGTCTAATGAAAAA.

Details on this clone: An end of the junction differs from the germline gene, which may be a read error. The read ends 3 residues shy of where the CDR3 ends; the end is completed using the germline J gene. This chain joins TRBV7-2 and TRBJ1-5; possibly TRBD1 for D (6 bases). Germline V CDR1 and CDR2: SGHTA, FQGNSA. CDR3 size: 13 residues. CDR3 bases read: TGTGCCAGCAGCGAGGACAGCACTCAGCCC. It is translated as CASSEDSTQP. Given in full, the CDR3 is CASSEDSTQPQHF.

Comments on this clone: The DNA ends 3 residues before the CDR3 does, and the rest of the CDR3 is filled in from the germline J gene. This sequence joins TRBV2 and TRBJ2-7, with 10 bases identical to TRBD1. This CDR3 contains 14 residues. Germline-derived CDR1 and CDR2 are SNHLY and FYNNEI. With V trimmed by 5 bases and J by 4 bases, 5 bases remained unmatched. Partial CDR3 DNA: TGTGCCAGCAGTTATGACAGGGGGCGGTACGAG. Translated: CASSYDRGRYE. The entire CDR3 is CASSYDRGRYEQYF.

Worth noting for this clone: The DNA ends 3 residues before the CDR3 does, and the rest of the CDR3 is filled in from the germline J gene. The genes are TRBV5-1 and TRBJ2-1; TRBD2 agrees at 9 bases. The CDR3 has 16 residues. Germline V gene data show CDR1 as SGHRS and CDR2 as YFSETQ. J was trimmed by 8 bases and V by 2 bases; bases with no gene match: 11. CDR3 sequence reads: CASSFQTSGRAHEQFF. Partial CDR3 DNA: TGCGCCAGCAGCTTCCAGACTAGCGGAAGGGCTCATGAG.

As to this clone: The read is 3 residues too short to cover the CDR3 end, so that end is filled in from the germline J gene. The chain recombines TRBV5-1 with TRBJ1-4; no reliable D call. The CDR3 runs to 14 residues. Germline V gene sequence: CDR1 SGHRS, CDR2 YFSETQ. The V end lost 0 bases, the J end lost 7 bases, and 10 bases lay between the germline ends. The CDR3 loop reads CASSLEGAAEKLFF. Incomplete CDR3 DNA: TGCGCCAGCAGCTTGGAGGGTGCAGCTGAAAAA.

Of note for this clone: The read ends 3 residues early relative to the CDR3; the germline J gene fills the gap. V is TRBV20-1 and J is TRBJ2-1; 8 bases are shared with TRBD2. The CDR3 consists of 14 residues. With 6 bases clipped from V and 5 bases from J, the junction kept 9 bases outside the gene matches. Per germline, CDR1 DFQATT and CDR2 SNEGSKA (reference sequence). The CDR3 reads CSARRAGGNNEQFF. CDR3 DNA (partial): TGCAGTGCCCGGAGGGCGGGAGGAAACAATGAG.

A remark on this clone: The CDR3 end lies 3 residues beyond the end of the read and is filled in from the germline J gene. The chain recombines TRBV2 with TRBJ1-2; weak D call: TRBD1 (6 bases). The CDR3 spans 14 residues. Trimming took off 5 bases at V and 3 bases at J, with 13 bases between the two ends. Per the germline V gene, CDR1 is SNHLY and CDR2 is FYNNEI. The CDR3 DNA, read in part, is TGTGCCAGCAGTAATACAGGGCTTCACTATGGC. This gives the protein CASSNTGLHYG. The whole CDR3 sequence is CASSNTGLHYGYTF.

CDR3 bases read: TGTGCCAGCAGCTCGTCTCGGACAGCCTATGGC. Translation: CASSSSRTAYG. The entire CDR3 sequence reads CASSSSRTAYGYTF. The chain couples TRBV7-2 to TRBJ1-2; tentatively, D is TRBD1 (6 bases). The read gets to within 3 residues of the CDR3 end, and the germline J gene fills in the rest. Trimming left V 4 bases short and J 4 bases short, with 13 bases between. The CDR3 is made up of 14 amino acids. The germline V gene encodes CDR1 SGHTA and CDR2 FQGNSA.

Regarding this clone: The read terminates 3 residues ahead of where the CDR3 ends, so the germline J gene completes it. V gene TRBV30 combines with J gene TRBJ2-7; 7 bases are shared with TRBD1. With 2 bases clipped from V and 3 bases from J, the junction kept 10 bases outside the gene matches. CDR3 length equals 15 residues. Germline loops: CDR1 GTSNPN, CDR2 SVGIG (reference sequence). CDR3 DNA (partial): TGTGCCTGGAGTCCTGAGGACAGGACCTACTACGAG. Amino acids: CAWSPEDRTYYE. The whole CDR3 sequence is CAWSPEDRTYYEQYF.

Remarks on this clone: The read falls 3 residues short of the CDR3 end, and the missing part is taken from the germline J gene. The rearrangement joins TRBV7-2 to TRBJ1-6; no clear D. The V gene's germline CDR1 is SGHTA and CDR2 FQGNSA. The CDR3 sequence is 13 residues long. The CDR3 protein is CASTPKAQSTLHF. CDR3 DNA, as far as it was read: TGTGCCAGCACTCCCAAGGCCCAGTCCACC.

Concerning this clone itself: Coverage ceases 3 residues before the CDR3 finishes, and the germline J gene fills in the end. This chain joins TRBV2 and TRBJ2-5; TRBD1 is a possible D gene (5 bases). In germline, CDR1 is SNHLY, CDR2 FYNNEI. V was clipped by 7 bases and J by 1 base, with 13 bases between them. The CDR3 contains 14 residues. The DNA read from the CDR3 is TGTGCCAGCACTCAACCAGACAGCCAAGAGACC. Protein: CASTQPDSQET. The whole CDR3 sequence is CASTQPDSQETQYF.